This T cell receptor beta chain was documented in a study of blood T cell repertoires in COVID-19. Germline-derived CDR1 and CDR2 are SGHNT and YYREEE (reference sequence). V gave up 4 bases and J gave up 3 bases; unmatched junction bases: 6. The CDR3 covers 16 residues. The protocol was immunoSEQ multiplex PCR, while the TCRdb copy is restricted to in-frame clones and leaves out a portion. The data contain over 250,000 clones, roughly four fifths of them singletons. This clonotype was sampled from a man aged 40-55 years who had been exposed to COVID-19. Sequenced material: PBMCs or T cells enriched from blood (not recorded which). The chain has TRBV5-4 and TRBJ2-5; TRBD2 matches 13 bases. The CDR3 nucleotides are TGTGCCAGCAGCGTCTCCGGGACTAGCGGGGAAGAGACCCAGTACTTC. Translated, it gives CASSVSGTSGEETQYF. The full variable domain, completed using reference TRBV5-4 and TRBJ2-5, is ETGVTQSPTHLIKTRGQQVTLRCSSQSGHNTVSWYQQALGQGPQFIFQYYREEENGRGNFPPRFSGLQFPNYSSELNVNALELDDSALYLCASSVSGTSGEETQYFGPGTRLLVL.